This T cell receptor beta chain was sequenced in a study of vaccination and CD4 T cells after COVID-19. Study details: Subjects got two shots of BNT162b2 or mRNA-1273 vaccine. Control cultures were supplied with a CEFX pool, an HIV-1 Nef pool, or no peptide at all. Study-level points and caveats: In convalescent patients, 304 of 307 vaccine-specific clones were mono-reactive for SARS-CoV-2 spike.

Cultured CD4+ T cell DNA was sequenced using the Oncomine TCR Beta short-read assay. TCRdb re-called the PCR reads through MiXCR, storing one row per CDR3 protein. The sample holds around 7,000 distinct CDR3 sequences, approximately 44% seen once. The CDR3 loop spans 16 amino acids. Per germline, CDR1 MDHEN and CDR2 SYDVKM. J gave up 7 bases and V 8 bases, and 13 bases lay outside the gene matches. Treatment of the sample: roughly ten-day PBMC culture with coronavirus spike peptide pools or control peptides (ViraFEST assay). From the unexposed donor, CD4+ T cells were collected ahead of the COVID-19 pandemic (2011-2018). ViraFEST used peptide pools to expand antigen-specific T cells before TCR sequencing. This clonotype was recorded a few times. The antigen remains undetermined.

V and J are TRBV28 and TRBJ2-2; 10 bases align to TRBD2. This receptor was identified in a human donor in good health. The sequenced sample was CD4+ T cells from blood, cultured in vitro. The CDR3 DNA reads TGTGCCAGCGTGGCAGCCAGCGGGGGGGCCCTCGGGGAGCTGTTTTTT. Amino acid sequence: CASVAASGGALGELFF.